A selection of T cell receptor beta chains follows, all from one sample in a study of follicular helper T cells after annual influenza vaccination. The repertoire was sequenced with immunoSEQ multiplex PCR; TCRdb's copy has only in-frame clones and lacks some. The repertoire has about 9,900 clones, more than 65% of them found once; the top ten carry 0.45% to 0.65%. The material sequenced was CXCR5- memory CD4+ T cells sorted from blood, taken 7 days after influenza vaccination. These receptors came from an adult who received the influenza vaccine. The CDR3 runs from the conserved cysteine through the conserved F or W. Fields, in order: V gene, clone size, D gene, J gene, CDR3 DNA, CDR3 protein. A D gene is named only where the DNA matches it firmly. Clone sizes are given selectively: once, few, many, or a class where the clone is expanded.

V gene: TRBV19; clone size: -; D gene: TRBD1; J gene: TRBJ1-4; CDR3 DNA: TGTGCCAGTAGTGGATCGACAGGGGGGAGCGAAAAACTGTTTTTT; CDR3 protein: CASSGSTGGSEKLFF
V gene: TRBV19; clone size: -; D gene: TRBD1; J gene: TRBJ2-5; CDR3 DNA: TGTGCCAGTTCCGACAGGGGCGGCGTAGAGACCCAGTACTTC; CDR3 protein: CASSDRGGVETQYF
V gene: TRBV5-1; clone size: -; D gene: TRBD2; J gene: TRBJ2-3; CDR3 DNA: TGCGCCAGCAGCTTCCGCGGGGGGGCCGGAGATACGCAGTATTTT; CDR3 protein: CASSFRGGAGDTQYF
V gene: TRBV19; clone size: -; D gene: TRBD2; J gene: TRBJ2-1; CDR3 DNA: TGTGCCAGTAGTCCCCCCGGGACTAGCGGTTACAATGAGCAGTTCTTC; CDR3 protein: CASSPPGTSGYNEQFF
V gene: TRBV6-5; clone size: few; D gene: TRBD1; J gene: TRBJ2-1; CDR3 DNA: TGTGCCAGCAGAGACAGGGTGGTGAATGAGCAGTTCTTC; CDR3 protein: CASRDRVVNEQFF
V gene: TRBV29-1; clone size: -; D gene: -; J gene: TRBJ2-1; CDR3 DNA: TGCAGCGTTAGCCTTCATGAGCAGTTCTTC; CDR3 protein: CSVSLHEQFF
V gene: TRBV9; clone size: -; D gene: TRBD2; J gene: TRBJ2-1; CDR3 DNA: TGTGCCAGCAGCCCCGAGCGGGACGGCCGCTCCTACAATGAGCAGTTCTTC; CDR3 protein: CASSPERDGRSYNEQFF
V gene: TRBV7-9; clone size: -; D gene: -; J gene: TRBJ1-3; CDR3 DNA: TGTGCCAGCAGCTACGGGACGGGAACTGGAAACACCATATATTTT; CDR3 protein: CASSYGTGTGNTIYF
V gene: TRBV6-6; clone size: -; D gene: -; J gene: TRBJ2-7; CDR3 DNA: TGTGCCAGCACCCTTCGGGGCAGGCCTTCCTACGAGCAGTACTTC; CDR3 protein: CASTLRGRPSYEQYF
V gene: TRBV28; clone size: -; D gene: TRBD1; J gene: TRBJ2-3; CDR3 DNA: TGTGCCAGCAGTTCCGGACAGGGAACAGATACGCAGTATTTT; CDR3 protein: CASSSGQGTDTQYF
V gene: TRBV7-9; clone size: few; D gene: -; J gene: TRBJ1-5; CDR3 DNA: TGTGCCAGCAGCTTAGGGGGGGATCAGCCCCAGCATTTT; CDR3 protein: CASSLGGDQPQHF
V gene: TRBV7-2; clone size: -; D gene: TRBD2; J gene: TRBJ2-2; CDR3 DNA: TGTGCCAGCAGCTCCGGACTAGCGGCCACCGGGGAGCTGTTTTTT; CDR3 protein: CASSSGLAATGELFF
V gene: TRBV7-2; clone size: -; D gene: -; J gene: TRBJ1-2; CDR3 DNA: TGTGCCAGCAGCTTAGCCACAGCCTGGGATGGCTACACCTTC; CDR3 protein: CASSLATAWDGYTF
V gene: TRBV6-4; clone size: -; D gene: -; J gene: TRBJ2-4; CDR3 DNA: TGTGCCAGCAGTGTTACAACAGGGTACATTCAGTACTTC; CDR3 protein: CASSVTTGYIQYF
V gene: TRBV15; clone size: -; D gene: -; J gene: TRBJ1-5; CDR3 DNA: TGTGCCACCAGCAATGGGAACAGCCATAGCAATCAGCCCCAGCATTTT; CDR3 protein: CATSNGNSHSNQPQHF
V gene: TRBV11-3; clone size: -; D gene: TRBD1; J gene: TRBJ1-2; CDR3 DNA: TGTGCCAGCAGCACCGACAGGGGAGGCTATGGCTACACCTTC; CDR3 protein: CASSTDRGGYGYTF
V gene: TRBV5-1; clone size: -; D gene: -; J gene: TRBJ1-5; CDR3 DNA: TGCGCCAGCAGCTTGGCCAGAAATCAGCCCCAGCATTTT; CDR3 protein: CASSLARNQPQHF
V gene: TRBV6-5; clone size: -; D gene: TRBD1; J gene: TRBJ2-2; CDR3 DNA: TGTGCCAGCACTCCCGGGACAGGAGGGTCCGGGGAGCTGTTTTTT; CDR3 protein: CASTPGTGGSGELFF
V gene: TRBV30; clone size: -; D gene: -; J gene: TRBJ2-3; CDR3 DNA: TGTGCCTGGAGCACGAGCACAGATACGCAGTATTTT; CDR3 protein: CAWSTSTDTQYF
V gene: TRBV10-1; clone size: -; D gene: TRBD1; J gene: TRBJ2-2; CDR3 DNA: TGCGCCTCGTCCCCGGGGACAGCGAACACCGGGGAGCTGTTTTTT; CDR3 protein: CASSPGTANTGELFF
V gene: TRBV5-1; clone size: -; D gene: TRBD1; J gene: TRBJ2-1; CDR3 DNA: TGCGCCAGCAGCCAAGGACAGGTGACCTACAATGAGCAGTTCTTC; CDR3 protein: CASSQGQVTYNEQFF
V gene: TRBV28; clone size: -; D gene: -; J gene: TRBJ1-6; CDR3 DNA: TGTGCCAGCAGTTTAGTCGGAGGAAATCTTCAGGGTTCACCCCTCCACTTT; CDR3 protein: CASSLVGGNLQGSPLHF
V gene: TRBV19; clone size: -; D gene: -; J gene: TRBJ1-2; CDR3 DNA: TGTGCCAGTAGTATAGGAGAGTCCCTGGGCGGCTACACCTTC; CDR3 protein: CASSIGESLGGYTF
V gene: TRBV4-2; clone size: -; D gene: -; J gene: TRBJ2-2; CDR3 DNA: TGTGCCAGCAGCACCGACGGCGGCTTCAGGGAGCTGTTTTTT; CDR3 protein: CASSTDGGFRELFF
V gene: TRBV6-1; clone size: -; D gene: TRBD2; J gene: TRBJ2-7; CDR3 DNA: TGTGCCAGCAGTGAAGCGGGAGGGAGCCTCCTCTCCTACGAGCAGTACTTC; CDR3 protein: CASSEAGGSLLSYEQYF
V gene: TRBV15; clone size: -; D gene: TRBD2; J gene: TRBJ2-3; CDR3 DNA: TGTGCCACCAGCAGATTGAGTCTTGGGACTAGCGGGATTTCGCAGTATTTT; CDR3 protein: CATSRLSLGTSGISQYF
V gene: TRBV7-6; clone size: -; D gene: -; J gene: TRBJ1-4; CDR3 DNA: TGTGCCAGCAGCTCGGATTCCCGCTACGAAAAACTGTTTTTT; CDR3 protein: CASSSDSRYEKLFF
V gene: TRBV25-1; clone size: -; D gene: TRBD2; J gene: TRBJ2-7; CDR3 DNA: TGTGCCAGCAGTAGCAGCGGGAGGACTATCTACGAGCAGTACTTC; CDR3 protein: CASSSSGRTIYEQYF
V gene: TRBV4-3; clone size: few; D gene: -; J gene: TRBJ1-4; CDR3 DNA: TGCGCCAGCAGCCAAGGCGGGAGAACTGAAAAACTGTTTTTT; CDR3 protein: CASSQGGRTEKLFF
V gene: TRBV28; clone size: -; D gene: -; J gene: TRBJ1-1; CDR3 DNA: TGTGCCAGCAGCTCTCAGGGGTGGGATGAAGCTTTCTTT; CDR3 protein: CASSSQGWDEAFF
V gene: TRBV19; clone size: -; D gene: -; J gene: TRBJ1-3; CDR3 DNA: TGTGCCAGTAGTTCCCACGAGGGATCTGGAAACACCATATATTTT; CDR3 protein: CASSSHEGSGNTIYF
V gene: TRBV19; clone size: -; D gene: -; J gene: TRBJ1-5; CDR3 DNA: TGTGCCAGTAGTATGGTGGCAGGGTACGGCAATCAGCCCCAGCATTTT; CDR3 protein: CASSMVAGYGNQPQHF
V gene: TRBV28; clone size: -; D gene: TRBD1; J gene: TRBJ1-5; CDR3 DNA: TGTGCCAGCAGTCAAGGGACAGGCGGGCGTCAGCCCCAGCATTTT; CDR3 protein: CASSQGTGGRQPQHF
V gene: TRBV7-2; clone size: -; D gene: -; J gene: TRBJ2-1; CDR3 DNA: TGTGCCAGCAGCTTAGGAGATGGGAGGGGGGGCAGGAATGAGCAGTTCTTC; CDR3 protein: CASSLGDGRGGRNEQFF
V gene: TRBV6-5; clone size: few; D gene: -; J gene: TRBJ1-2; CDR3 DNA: TGTGCCAGCAGCCCGCCGGGGTGGTATGGCTACACCTTC; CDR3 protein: CASSPPGWYGYTF
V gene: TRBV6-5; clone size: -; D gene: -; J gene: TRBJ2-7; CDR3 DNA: TGTGCCAGCAGTTACTCGGGACCTTCTGGCTACGAGCAGTACTTC; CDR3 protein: CASSYSGPSGYEQYF
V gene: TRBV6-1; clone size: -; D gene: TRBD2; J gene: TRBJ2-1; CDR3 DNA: TGTGCCAGCAGTGAAGCGCTTCTAGCGGGGGTAGGTGAGCAGTTCTTC; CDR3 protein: CASSEALLAGVGEQFF
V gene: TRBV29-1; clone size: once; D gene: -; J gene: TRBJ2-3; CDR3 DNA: TGCAGCGTTGATTCCGGAAGGTCAGATACGCAGTATTTT; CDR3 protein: CSVDSGRSDTQYF
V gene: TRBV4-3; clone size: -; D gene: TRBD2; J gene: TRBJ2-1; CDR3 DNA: TGCGCCAGCAGCCTCCTTAGCGGGAACCTTGCGAATGAGCAGTTCTTC; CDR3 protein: CASSLLSGNLANEQFF
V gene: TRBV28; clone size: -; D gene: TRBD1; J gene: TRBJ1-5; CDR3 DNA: TGTGCCAGCAGTTACAGGGGGCGCAGAGTAAGCAATCAGCCCCAGCATTTT; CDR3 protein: CASSYRGRRVSNQPQHF
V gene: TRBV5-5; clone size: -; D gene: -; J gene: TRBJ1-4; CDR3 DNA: TGTGCCAGCAGCTCCAGGTCAGCAACTAATGAAAAACTGTTTTTT; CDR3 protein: CASSSRSATNEKLFF
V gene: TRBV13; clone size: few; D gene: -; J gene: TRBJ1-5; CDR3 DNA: TGTGCCAGCAGCGTTGACGGGACATCAAATCAGCCCCAGCATTTT; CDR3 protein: CASSVDGTSNQPQHF
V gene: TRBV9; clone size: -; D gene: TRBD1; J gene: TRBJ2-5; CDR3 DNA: TGTGCCAGCAGCGTCGCAGGGGGTCTCCAAGAGACCCAGTACTTC; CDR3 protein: CASSVAGGLQETQYF
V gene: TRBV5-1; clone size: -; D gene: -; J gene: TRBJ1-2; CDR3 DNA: TGCGCCAGCAGGGTCAGGGCGGCAGGGTTTGGCTACACCTTC; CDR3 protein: CASRVRAAGFGYTF
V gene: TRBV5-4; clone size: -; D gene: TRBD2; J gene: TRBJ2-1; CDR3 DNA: TGTGCCAGCAGCTTGGATAGCGGGAGTTTCGATGAGCAGTTCTTC; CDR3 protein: CASSLDSGSFDEQFF
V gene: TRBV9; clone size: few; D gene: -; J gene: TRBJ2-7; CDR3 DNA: TGTGCCAGCAGTTTAGGAGAGTCCTACGAGCAGTACTTC; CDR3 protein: CASSLGESYEQYF
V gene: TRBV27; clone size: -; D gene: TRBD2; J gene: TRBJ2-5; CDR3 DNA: TGTGCCAGCAGTTTAGTCTCCCCTAGCGGGAGGTACCAAGAGACCCAGTACTTC; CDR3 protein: CASSLVSPSGRYQETQYF
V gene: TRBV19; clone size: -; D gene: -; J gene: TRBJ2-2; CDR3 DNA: TGTGCCAGTAGTCGGCACAGAGACACCGGGGAGCTGTTTTTT; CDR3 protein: CASSRHRDTGELFF
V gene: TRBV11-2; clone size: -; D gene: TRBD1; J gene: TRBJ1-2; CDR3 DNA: TGTGCCAGCAGCTTAGCCGGGACAGGTGGCTACACCTTC; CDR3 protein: CASSLAGTGGYTF
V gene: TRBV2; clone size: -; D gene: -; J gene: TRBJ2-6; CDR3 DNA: TGTGCCAGCAGTGCTGGGGCCAACGTCCTGACTTTC; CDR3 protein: CASSAGANVLTF
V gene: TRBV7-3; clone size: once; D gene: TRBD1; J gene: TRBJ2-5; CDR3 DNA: TGTGCCAGCAGCTTGGACAGGGACCAAGAGACCCAGTACTTC; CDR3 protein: CASSLDRDQETQYF
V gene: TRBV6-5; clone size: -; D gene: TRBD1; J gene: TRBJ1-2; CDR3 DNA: TGTGCCAGCAGCGGACAGGGATATCCTGGCTATGGCTACACCTTC; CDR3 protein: CASSGQGYPGYGYTF
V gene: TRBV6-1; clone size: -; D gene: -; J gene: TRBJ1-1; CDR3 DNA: TGTGCCAGCAGTGAGCCGGGCAGGGAAACTGAAGCTTTCTTT; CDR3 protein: CASSEPGRETEAFF
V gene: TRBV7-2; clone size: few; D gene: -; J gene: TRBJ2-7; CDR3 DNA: TGTGCCAGCAGCTCGACAGCATCGCTAGAACTTTACGAGCAGTACTTC; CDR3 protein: CASSSTASLELYEQYF
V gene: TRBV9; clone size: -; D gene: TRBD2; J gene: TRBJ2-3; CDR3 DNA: TGTGCCAGCAGCGTCAACCCTGATAGCGGGAGGGCGTCAGATACGCAGTATTTT; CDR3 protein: CASSVNPDSGRASDTQYF
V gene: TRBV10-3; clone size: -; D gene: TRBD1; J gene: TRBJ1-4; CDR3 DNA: TGTGCCACCCGACAGGGGGCGAATGAAAAACTGTTTTTT; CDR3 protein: CATRQGANEKLFF
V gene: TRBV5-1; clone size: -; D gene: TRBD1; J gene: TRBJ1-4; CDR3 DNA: TGCGCCAGCCGTAGGGACAGGGATTATGAAAAACTGTTTTTT; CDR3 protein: CASRRDRDYEKLFF
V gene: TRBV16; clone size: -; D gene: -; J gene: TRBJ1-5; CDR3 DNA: TGTGCCAGCAGCCAATCGCCGCCGGGAGCCGGTCAGCCCCAGCATTTT; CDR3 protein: CASSQSPPGAGQPQHF